The rows below give T cell receptor beta chains drawn from one sample of a study of T-cell reconstitution after alpha-beta-depleted transplantation in children. From the PCR reads, TCRdb called clonotypes with MiXCR, one entry per CDR3 protein. The table shows hundreds of thousands of distinct CDR3 sequences, with around 17% occurring only once. The source was PBMCs from the stem cell graft donor, collected from the stem cell graft. All receptors come from a human donor who donated a stem cell graft to a child with acute myeloid leukemia. Both conserved end residues are part of each CDR3. The D gene is left open where the match is weak. Size tells how often a clone was seen (once, few, many) or the class of an expanded clone, and some rows leave it out.

j_call,clone_size,v_call,d_call,cdr3_nt,cdr3_aa
TRBJ1-5,.,TRBV6-5,.,TGTGCCAGCAGTTACGGTGCGAGGTATCCTTATAGCAATCAGCCCCAGCATTTT,CASSYGARYPYSNQPQHF
TRBJ2-3,few,TRBV5-4,.,TGTGCCAGCAGCTTGGCCAGGTCTCTAACAGATACGCAGTATTTT,CASSLARSLTDTQYF
TRBJ2-1,many,TRBV20-1,TRBD1,TGCAGTGCTAGACGCCCGACAGGGGGACGGGGTGAGCAGTTCTTC,CSARRPTGGRGEQFF
TRBJ2-4,many,TRBV7-9,.,TGTGCCAGCAGCTTAGGCCTTACGACGGAGACGAGGGACATTCAGTACTTC,CASSLGLTTETRDIQYF
TRBJ1-2,few,TRBV5-1,TRBD1,TGCGCCAGCAGCTTGGAGGGACAGGGGCTCAGGGGCTACACCTTC,CASSLEGQGLRGYTF
TRBJ2-1,many,TRBV24-1,.,TGTGCCACCAGCGCCAGAGGGCCGGATGAGCAGTTCTTC,CATSARGPDEQFF
TRBJ2-3,.,TRBV7-9,.,TGTGCCAGCAGCTTCGGGGCTAACCGGGGGGATACGCAGTATTTT,CASSFGANRGDTQYF
TRBJ1-2,.,TRBV7-2,.,TGTGCCAGCAGCCTCTTCTCTGGGGTCGACTATGGCTACACCTTC,CASSLFSGVDYGYTF
TRBJ1-3,many,TRBV10-3,.,TGTGCCATCAGGGGGACCCAAGGCAACACCATATATTTT,CAIRGTQGNTIYF
TRBJ1-1,many,TRBV20-1,.,TGCAGTGCTAGTGTTGGCTTCGGCACTGAAGCTTTCTTT,CSASVGFGTEAFF
TRBJ2-1,many,TRBV20-1,TRBD1,TGCAGTGTCCCGGACAGGAGCTCCTACAATGAGCAGTTCTTC,CSVPDRSSYNEQFF
TRBJ2-3,many,TRBV20-1,TRBD2,TGCAGTGCTAGAGTGAGACTAGCGGGGGAAGATACGCAGTATTTT,CSARVRLAGEDTQYF